The clone carrying this T cell receptor beta chain showed up just once. The data derive from a study of blood T cell repertoires in COVID-19. Germline V gives CDR1 SGHRS, CDR2 YFSETQ. The CDR3 has 13 residues. Between the trimmed V and J ends, which lost 2 bases and 1 base, there was a span of 6 bases. Profiling relied on immunoSEQ multiplex PCR, and the TCRdb table lists in-frame clones only, not all of them. The sample lists approximately 130,000 clones; 70% to 90% were seen once. What was sequenced was peripheral blood. The sequence came from a woman in her forties or fifties who had recovered from COVID-19. The chain has TRBV5-1 and TRBJ2-5; no definite D call. The CDR3 here is CASSLVVQETQYF. In DNA form, the CDR3 reads TGCGCCAGCAGCTTAGTAGTCCAAGAGACCCAGTACTTC.